This T cell receptor beta chain was retrieved from a study of cytomegalovirus exposure and HLA in healthy donors. The CDR3 extends over 15 amino acids. The V gene end was trimmed by 5 bases and the J gene end by 0 bases; junction bases not matched to a gene: 3. From germline, CDR1 is SEHNR and CDR2 FQNEAQ (reference sequence). The PCR contained 60 Vbeta and 13 Jbeta primers. Clones were read by immunoSEQ multiplex PCR, and TCRdb kept only the in-frame ones, dropping some. This listing includes approximately 150,000 clones. On this clone: Other DNA sequences from this sample encode an identical CDR3 as well.

The V gene is TRBV7-9, the J gene TRBJ2-7; 11 nucleotides line up with TRBD2. The clonotype comes from a male donor in good health and CMV-seronegative. Source material: PBMCs. The CDR3 nucleotides read TGTGCCAGCAGCGGAACTAGCGGGAGCTCCTACGAGCAGTACTTC. It translates to CASSGTSGSSYEQYF.